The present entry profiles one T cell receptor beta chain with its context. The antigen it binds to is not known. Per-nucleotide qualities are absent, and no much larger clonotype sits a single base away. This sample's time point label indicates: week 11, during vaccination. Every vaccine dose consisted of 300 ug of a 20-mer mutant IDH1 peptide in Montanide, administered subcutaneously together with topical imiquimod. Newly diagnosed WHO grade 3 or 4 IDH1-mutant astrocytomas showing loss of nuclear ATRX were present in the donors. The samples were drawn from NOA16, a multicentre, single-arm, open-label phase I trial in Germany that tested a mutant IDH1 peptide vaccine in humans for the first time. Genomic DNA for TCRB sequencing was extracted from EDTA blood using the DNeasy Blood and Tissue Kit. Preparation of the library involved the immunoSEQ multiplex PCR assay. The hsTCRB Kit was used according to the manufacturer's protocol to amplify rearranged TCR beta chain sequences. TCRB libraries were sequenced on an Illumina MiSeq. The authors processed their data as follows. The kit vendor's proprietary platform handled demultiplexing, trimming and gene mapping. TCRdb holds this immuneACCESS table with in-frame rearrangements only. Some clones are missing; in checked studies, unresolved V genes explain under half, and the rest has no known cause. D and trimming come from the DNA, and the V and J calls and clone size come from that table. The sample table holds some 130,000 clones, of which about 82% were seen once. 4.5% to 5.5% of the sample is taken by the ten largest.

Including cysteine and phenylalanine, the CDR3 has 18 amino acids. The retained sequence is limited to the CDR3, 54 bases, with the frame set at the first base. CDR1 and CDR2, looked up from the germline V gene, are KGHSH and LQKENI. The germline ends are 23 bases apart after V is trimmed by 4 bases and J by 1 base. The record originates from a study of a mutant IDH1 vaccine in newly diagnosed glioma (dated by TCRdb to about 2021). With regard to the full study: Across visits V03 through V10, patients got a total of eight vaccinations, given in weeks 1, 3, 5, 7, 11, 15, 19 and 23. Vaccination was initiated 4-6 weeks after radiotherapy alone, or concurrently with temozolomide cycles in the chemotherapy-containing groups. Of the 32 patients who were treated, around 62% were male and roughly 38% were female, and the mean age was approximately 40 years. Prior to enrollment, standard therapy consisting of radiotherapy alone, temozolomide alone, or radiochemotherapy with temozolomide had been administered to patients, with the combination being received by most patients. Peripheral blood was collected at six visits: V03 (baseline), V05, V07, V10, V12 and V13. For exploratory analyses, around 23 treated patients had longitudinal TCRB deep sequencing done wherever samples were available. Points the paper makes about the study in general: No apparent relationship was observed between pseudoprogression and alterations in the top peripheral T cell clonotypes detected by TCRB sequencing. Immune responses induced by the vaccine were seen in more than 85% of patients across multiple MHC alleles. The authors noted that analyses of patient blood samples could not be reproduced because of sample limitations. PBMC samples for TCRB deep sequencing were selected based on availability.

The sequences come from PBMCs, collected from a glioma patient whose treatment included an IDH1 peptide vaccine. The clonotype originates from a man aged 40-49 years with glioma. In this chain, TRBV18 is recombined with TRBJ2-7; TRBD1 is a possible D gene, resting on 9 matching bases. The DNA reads TGTGCCAGCTCACTGCGGGGGGCCGTTGGACAGGGGTCCTACGAGCAGTACTTC. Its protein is CASSLRGAVGQGSYEQYF.